This TCR beta chain was found in a study of neurological immune-mediated disorders. This clonotype was seen ten or more times. The antigen is not known. 5'RACE with 10-nucleotide random UMIs generated the cDNA. Whenever a sequencing run was performed, it yielded over 190 million TCR-beta sequences from 15-18 subjects. MiXCR, applied by TCRdb to the 5' RACE reads, yields one record per CDR3 protein. Here the sample spans 120,000 or so distinct CDR3 sequences, roughly 3.2% being singletons. The CDR3 sequence is 16 residues long. V was pared by 0 bases and J by 2 bases, with 12 bases between. The germline V gene has CDR1 SGHVS and CDR2 FQNEAQ. Broader study findings: No CDR3 amino acid sequences recurred among expanded clones across subjects, suggesting private repertoires in all groups. When repertoires were grouped phylogenetically, those of 18 of 34 multiple sclerosis patients fell into one related-CDR3 cluster, a possible signature.

This clonotype originated in a woman aged 25 to 45 with multiple sclerosis. The chain is built from TRBV7-8 and TRBJ2-3; no reliable D call. The specimen sequenced was PBMCs. CDR3 amino acids: CASSLALTLNTDTQYF. In nucleotides, the CDR3 is TGTGCCAGCAGCTTAGCGCTTACGCTGAACACAGATACGCAGTATTTT.